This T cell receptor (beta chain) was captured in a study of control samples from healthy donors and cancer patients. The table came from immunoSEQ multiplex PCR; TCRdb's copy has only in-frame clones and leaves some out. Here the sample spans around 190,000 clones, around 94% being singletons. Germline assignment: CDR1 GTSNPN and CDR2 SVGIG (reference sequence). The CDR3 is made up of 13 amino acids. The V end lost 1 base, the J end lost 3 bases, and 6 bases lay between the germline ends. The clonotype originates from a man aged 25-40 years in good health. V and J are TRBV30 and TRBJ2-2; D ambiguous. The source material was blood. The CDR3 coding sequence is TGTGCCTGGAGTGCCGGGCACACCGGGGAGCTGTTTTTT. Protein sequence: CAWSAGHTGELFF.